A selection of T cell receptor beta chains follows, all from one sample in a study of blood T cell repertoires in COVID-19. Only in-frame clones appear in the TCRdb table, and some are missing; sequencing was by immunoSEQ multiplex PCR. The sample holds about 26,000 clones, 90% to 95% seen once. The sequenced sample was peripheral blood. The origin of the receptors is a human donor in a cohort sampled during active COVID-19. The CDR3 runs from the conserved cysteine through the conserved F or W. D genes are given only for firm matches. Clone size is given for some rows only: seen once, a few or many times, or a class if the clone is expanded.

J: TRBJ2-7
size: .
D: TRBD1
V: TRBV5-4
DNA: TGTGCCAGCACGGGGAGGGACAGGGGGATCTACGAGCAGTACTTC
CDR3: CASTGRDRGIYEQYF

J: TRBJ1-3
size: .
D: .
V: TRBV6-5
DNA: TGTGCCAGCAGTTGGGGCCAGGACAGTGGAAACACCATATATTTT
CDR3: CASSWGQDSGNTIYF

J: TRBJ2-5
size: .
D: .
V: TRBV5-4
DNA: TGTGCCAGCAGCTTGGATACGGGACTCCAAGAGACCCAGTACTTC
CDR3: CASSLDTGLQETQYF

J: TRBJ1-1
size: .
D: TRBD1
V: TRBV6-8
DNA: TGTGCCAGCAGTTACGACAGGGAGAGGGTGGGCACTGAAGCTTTCTTT
CDR3: CASSYDRERVGTEAFF

J: TRBJ1-5
size: .
D: TRBD1
V: TRBV7-8
DNA: TGTGCCAGCAGCTGGACAGGGAGCAAGGGCAATCAGCCCCAGCATTTT
CDR3: CASSWTGSKGNQPQHF

J: TRBJ1-6
size: .
D: TRBD1
V: TRBV6-2/TRBV6-3
DNA: TGTGCCAGCAGTTACATGGGACAGTATAATTCACCCCTCCACTTT
CDR3: CASSYMGQYNSPLHF

J: TRBJ2-3
size: .
D: TRBD2
V: TRBV11-3
DNA: TGTGCCAGCAGCTTAAGTCTAGCGGGCACAGATACGCAGTATTTT
CDR3: CASSLSLAGTDTQYF

J: TRBJ2-7
size: once
D: .
V: TRBV20-1
DNA: TGCAGTGCTAGTCGGAGCTCCTACGAGCAGTACTTC
CDR3: CSASRSSYEQYF

J: TRBJ1-5
size: .
D: TRBD1
V: TRBV2
DNA: TGTGCCAGCAGGACAGGGAATCAGCCCCAGCATTTT
CDR3: CASRTGNQPQHF

J: TRBJ2-1
size: .
D: .
V: TRBV7-8
DNA: TGTGCCAGCAGCTTTGCCGGACTTAACAATGAGCAGTTCTTC
CDR3: CASSFAGLNNEQFF

J: TRBJ2-1
size: .
D: TRBD2
V: TRBV6-1
DNA: TGTGCCAGCAGTGAAGCCCCTAGCGGGGGATACAATGAGCAGTTCTTC
CDR3: CASSEAPSGGYNEQFF

J: TRBJ1-1
size: .
D: .
V: TRBV7-2
DNA: TGTGCCAGCAGCTCGTTAGGACAGTCAAACACTGAAGCTTTCTTT
CDR3: CASSSLGQSNTEAFF

J: TRBJ2-1
size: .
D: TRBD2
V: TRBV4-2
DNA: TGTGCCAGCAGCCAAGACATTGTAGCGGGACCATACAATGAGCAGTTCTTC
CDR3: CASSQDIVAGPYNEQFF

J: TRBJ2-6
size: few
D: .
V: TRBV29-1
DNA: TGCAGCGTTAAAGTTAGCTCTGGGGCCAACGTCCTGACTTTC
CDR3: CSVKVSSGANVLTF

J: TRBJ1-4
size: once
D: .
V: TRBV24-1
DNA: TGTGCCACCAGTGGTAACAGGCGAACTAATGAAAAACTGTTTTTT
CDR3: CATSGNRRTNEKLFF

J: TRBJ2-3
size: .
D: .
V: TRBV6-6
DNA: TGTGCCAGCAGTCTAATCGCGTATACGGGGAGCTCCACAGATACGCAGTATTTT
CDR3: CASSLIAYTGSSTDTQYF

J: TRBJ2-7
size: once
D: TRBD1
V: TRBV3-1/TRBV3-2
DNA: TGTGCCAGCAGCCAAAAGGGGAAAACAGGGGGCAAACCCTACGAGCAGTACTTC
CDR3: CASSQKGKTGGKPYEQYF

J: TRBJ2-2
size: .
D: .
V: TRBV2
DNA: TGTGCCAGCAACCGAGCGGTCACCGGGGAGCTGTTTTTT
CDR3: CASNRAVTGELFF

J: TRBJ2-7
size: .
D: TRBD1
V: TRBV5-1
DNA: TGCGCCAGCAGCCCGGGACAGAATTCGGGTGAGCAGTACTTC
CDR3: CASSPGQNSGEQYF

J: TRBJ1-4
size: .
D: .
V: TRBV30
DNA: TGTGCCTGGAGTGTAAAGTTTAGTTTCGGTCAAGAATCAACTAATGAAAAACTGTTTTTT
CDR3: CAWSVKFSFGQESTNEKLFF

J: TRBJ1-6
size: .
D: .
V: TRBV11-3
DNA: TGTGCCAGCAGCATAGGGTCAGGTGGTTCACCCCTCCACTTT
CDR3: CASSIGSGGSPLHF

J: TRBJ2-4
size: .
D: .
V: TRBV19
DNA: TGTGCCAGTAGCCAACCGCGCCGGAGGGTTTCTCAGTACTTC
CDR3: CASSQPRRRVSQYF

J: TRBJ2-7
size: once
D: .
V: TRBV7-4
DNA: TGTGCCAGCAGCCCTACCTACGAGCAGTACTTC
CDR3: CASSPTYEQYF

J: TRBJ1-2
size: .
D: .
V: TRBV27
DNA: TGTGCCAGCAGTACCTCCGGCCCGGTAGCTCTCCAGGGCTACACCTTC
CDR3: CASSTSGPVALQGYTF

J: TRBJ2-3
size: .
D: TRBD2
V: TRBV5-1
DNA: TGCGCCAGCACCTATCGGACTAGCGGGAGATCAGATACGCAGTATTTT
CDR3: CASTYRTSGRSDTQYF

J: TRBJ1-4
size: .
D: .
V: TRBV2
DNA: TGTGCCAGCAGTGATGGTTCAGGGTCTGAAAAACTGTTTTTT
CDR3: CASSDGSGSEKLFF

J: TRBJ2-4
size: .
D: TRBD1
V: TRBV6-5
DNA: TGTGCCAGCAGTTACGGCAGGGGGGCCAAAAACATTCAGTACTTC
CDR3: CASSYGRGAKNIQYF

J: TRBJ1-6
size: .
D: .
V: TRBV3-1/TRBV3-2
DNA: TGTGCCAGCAGCCAAGGAGGTATTACAGGCTACTCCTATAATTCACCCCTCCACTTT
CDR3: CASSQGGITGYSYNSPLHF

J: TRBJ2-7
size: .
D: .
V: TRBV2
DNA: TGTGCCAGCAGTGTCGACAGCTCCTACGAGCAGTACTTC
CDR3: CASSVDSSYEQYF

J: TRBJ2-4
size: .
D: .
V: TRBV6-2/TRBV6-3
DNA: TGTGCCAGCAGTTACTCGATTATGGCGGGGAAAGATCTAGCCAAAAACATTCAGTACTTC
CDR3: CASSYSIMAGKDLAKNIQYF

J: TRBJ2-1
size: .
D: TRBD1
V: TRBV24-1
DNA: TGTGCCACCAGTGATACGACAGGGGAGAGCTCCTACAATGAGCAGTTCTTC
CDR3: CATSDTTGESSYNEQFF

J: TRBJ2-4
size: .
D: TRBD1
V: TRBV10-2
DNA: TGCGCCAGCAGTGAGTCGGGACAGCCGAACATTCAGTACTTC
CDR3: CASSESGQPNIQYF

J: TRBJ1-1
size: .
D: .
V: TRBV12-3/TRBV12-4
DNA: TGTGCCAGCAGTGCGGAATACACTGAAGCTTTCTTT
CDR3: CASSAEYTEAFF

J: TRBJ2-7
size: .
D: .
V: TRBV24-1
DNA: TGTGCCACCAGTGATTCCGCGGGAAGCTCCTACGAGCAGTACTTC
CDR3: CATSDSAGSSYEQYF

J: TRBJ1-1
size: .
D: .
V: TRBV7-2
DNA: TGTGCCAGCAGCCCTGGGAGTTCCAGGACTGAAGCTTTCTTT
CDR3: CASSPGSSRTEAFF

J: TRBJ2-1
size: .
D: .
V: TRBV6-5
DNA: TGTGCCAGCAGTTACTCGGCGGGATTTCGGCAGTTCTTC
CDR3: CASSYSAGFRQFF

J: TRBJ1-1
size: .
D: .
V: TRBV9
DNA: TGTGCCAGCAGCAGCCAGACAGGTTTCATGAACACTGAAGCTTTCTTT
CDR3: CASSSQTGFMNTEAFF

J: TRBJ2-7
size: .
D: .
V: TRBV12-1
DNA: TGTGCCAGCAGCCCGGGGACTAGCGGCCCTACGTTCTCCTACGAGCAGTACTTC
CDR3: CASSPGTSGPTFSYEQYF

J: TRBJ1-1
size: .
D: .
V: TRBV3-1/TRBV3-2
DNA: TGTGCCAGCAGCCGACAGATCATGAACACTGAAGCTTTCTTT
CDR3: CASSRQIMNTEAFF

J: TRBJ2-2
size: .
D: .
V: TRBV11-3
DNA: TGTGCCAGCAGCTGGGGTAGCGCGATGGGCGGGGAGCTGTTTTTT
CDR3: CASSWGSAMGGELFF

J: TRBJ2-7
size: .
D: .
V: TRBV11-1
DNA: TGTGCCAGCAGCTTAGGAGTTCCTAGCTCCTCCGTGGGGCAGTACTTC
CDR3: CASSLGVPSSSVGQYF

J: TRBJ2-5
size: .
D: TRBD2
V: TRBV27
DNA: TGTGCCAGCAGTAGACTAGCGGGGGGGCGGGAGACCCAGTACTTC
CDR3: CASSRLAGGRETQYF

J: TRBJ1-2
size: once
D: .
V: TRBV29-1
DNA: TGCAGCGTTGACCCCCAGGGAACTGGTGGCTACACCTTC
CDR3: CSVDPQGTGGYTF

J: TRBJ2-1
size: .
D: TRBD2
V: TRBV3-1/TRBV3-2
DNA: TGTGCCAGCAGCCAAGATCGGGGCGGGAGGGCCAGAACCAATGAGCAGTTCTTC
CDR3: CASSQDRGGRARTNEQFF

J: TRBJ2-1
size: .
D: TRBD2
V: TRBV11-3
DNA: TGTGCCAGCAGCTTAGATACTAGCGGGAGCTCCTACAATGAGCAGTTCTTC
CDR3: CASSLDTSGSSYNEQFF